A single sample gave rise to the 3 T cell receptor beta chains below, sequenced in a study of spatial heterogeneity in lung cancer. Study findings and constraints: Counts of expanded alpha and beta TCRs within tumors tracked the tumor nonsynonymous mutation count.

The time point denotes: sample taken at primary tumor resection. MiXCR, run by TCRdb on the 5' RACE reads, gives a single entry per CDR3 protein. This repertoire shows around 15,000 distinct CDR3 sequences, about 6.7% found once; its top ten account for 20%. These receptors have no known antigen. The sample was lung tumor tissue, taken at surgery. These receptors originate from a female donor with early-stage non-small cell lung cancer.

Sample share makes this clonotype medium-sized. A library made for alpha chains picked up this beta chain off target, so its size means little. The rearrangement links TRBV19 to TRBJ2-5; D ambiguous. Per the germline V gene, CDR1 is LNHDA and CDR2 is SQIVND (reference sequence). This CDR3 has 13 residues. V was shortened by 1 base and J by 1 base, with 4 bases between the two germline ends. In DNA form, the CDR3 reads TGTGCCAGTAGTATAGTACTCCAAGAGACCCAGTACTTC. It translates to CASSIVLQETQYF.

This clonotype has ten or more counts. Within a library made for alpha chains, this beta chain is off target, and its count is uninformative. CDR3 residues: CASSNMGFPYGYTF. The CDR3 region has the DNA TGTGCCAGCAGTAATATGGGGTTCCCCTATGGCTACACCTTC. The rearrangement links TRBV28 to TRBJ1-2; D is undetermined. The CDR3 extends over 14 amino acids. Trimming pared 5 bases from V and 4 bases from J, leaving 14 bases between. Germline V gene sequence: CDR1 MDHEN, CDR2 SYDVKM.

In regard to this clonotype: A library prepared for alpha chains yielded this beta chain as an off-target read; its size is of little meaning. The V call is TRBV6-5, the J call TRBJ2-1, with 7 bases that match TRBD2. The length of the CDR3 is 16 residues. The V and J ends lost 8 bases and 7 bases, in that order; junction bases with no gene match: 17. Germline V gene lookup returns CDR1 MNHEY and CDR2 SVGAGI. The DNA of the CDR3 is TGTGCCAGCTGGGAAGGGCCGAACCGGCGGGGGAATGAGCAGTTCTTC. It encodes CASWEGPNRRGNEQFF.